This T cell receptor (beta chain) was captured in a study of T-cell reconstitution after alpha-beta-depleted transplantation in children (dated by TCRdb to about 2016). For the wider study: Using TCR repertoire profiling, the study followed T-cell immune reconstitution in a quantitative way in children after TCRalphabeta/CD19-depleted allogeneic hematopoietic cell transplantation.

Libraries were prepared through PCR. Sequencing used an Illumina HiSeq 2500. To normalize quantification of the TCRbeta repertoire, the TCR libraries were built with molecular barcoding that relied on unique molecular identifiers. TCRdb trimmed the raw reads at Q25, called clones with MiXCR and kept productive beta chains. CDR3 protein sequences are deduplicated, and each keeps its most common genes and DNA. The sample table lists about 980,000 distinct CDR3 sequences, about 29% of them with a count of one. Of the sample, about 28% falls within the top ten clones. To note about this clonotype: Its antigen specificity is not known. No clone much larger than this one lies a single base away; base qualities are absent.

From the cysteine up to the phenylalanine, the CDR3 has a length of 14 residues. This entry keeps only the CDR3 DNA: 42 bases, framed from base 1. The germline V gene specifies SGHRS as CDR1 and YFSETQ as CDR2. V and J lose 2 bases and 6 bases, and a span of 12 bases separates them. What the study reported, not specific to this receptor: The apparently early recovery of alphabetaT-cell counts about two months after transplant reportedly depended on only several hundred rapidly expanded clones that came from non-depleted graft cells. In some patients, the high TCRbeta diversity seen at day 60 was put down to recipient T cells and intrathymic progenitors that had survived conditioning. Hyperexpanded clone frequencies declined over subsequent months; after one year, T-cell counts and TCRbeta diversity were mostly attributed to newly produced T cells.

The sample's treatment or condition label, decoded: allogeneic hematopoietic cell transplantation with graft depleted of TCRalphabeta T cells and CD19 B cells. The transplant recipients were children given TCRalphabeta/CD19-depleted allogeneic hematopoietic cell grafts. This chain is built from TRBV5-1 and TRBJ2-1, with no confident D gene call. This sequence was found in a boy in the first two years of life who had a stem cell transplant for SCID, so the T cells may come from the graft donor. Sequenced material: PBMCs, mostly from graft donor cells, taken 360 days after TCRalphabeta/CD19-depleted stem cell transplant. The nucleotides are TGCGCCAGCAGCTTCTCAACTGTACCCAATGAGCAGTTCTTC. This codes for CASSFSTVPNEQFF.